Here is one TCR beta chain with its context. Per the original methods: Reference gene primers were amplified, and this amplification served to estimate nucleated cell counts. Clones were read by immunoSEQ multiplex PCR, and TCRdb kept only the in-frame ones, dropping some. Clonal size and the V and J genes are those of that table, whereas D and trimming came from the DNA. The sample has around 60,000 clones, approximately 77% seen once. Seattle's enrolled individuals joined amid active infection and were then monitored longitudinally. From germline, CDR1 is SGHVS and CDR2 FNYEAQ. The CDR3 is 15 amino acids. Trimming left V 5 bases short and J 3 bases short, with 16 bases between. This record comes from a study of blood T cell repertoires in COVID-19. Whole-study context: Material from acute and convalescent COVID-19 was sourced from the United States, Italy and Spain. The cDNA or gDNA used as material had been derived from T cells, B-cell-depleted T cells, or PBMCs.

The genes are TRBV7-6 and TRBJ1-1; D is unresolved. The clonotype was recovered from a woman aged 70-85 years with COVID-19, enrolled during active disease. Sequenced input: peripheral blood. DNA of the CDR3: TGTGCCAGCAGCCTTAGGGATTCGGGGTACACTGAAGCTTTCTTT. It specifies CASSLRDSGYTEAFF.